Sequencing of this T cell receptor (beta chain) was carried out in a study of blood T cell repertoires in COVID-19. Study overall: T cells, B-cell-depleted T cells, or PBMCs supplied cDNA or gDNA.

The CDR3 has 16 amino acids. After removal of 1 base from V and 0 bases from J, the junction contained 4 bases not matched to a gene. Germline loops: CDR1 SGHAT, CDR2 FQNNGV. Original processing notes: Estimation of nucleated cell counts relied on the amplification of reference gene primers. Sequencing used immunoSEQ multiplex PCR; TCRdb keeps in-frame clones, though not all of them. The V and J calls and clone size were taken over from that table, and D and trimming were inferred from the DNA. The repertoire holds tens of thousands of clones, with over 65% as singletons. Source material: peripheral blood. The chain is built from TRBV11-2 and TRBJ2-3; 7 bases map to TRBD2. The source is a human donor in a cohort sampled during active COVID-19. CDR3 coding DNA: TGTGCCAGCAGCTTAGGGCTAGCGGAGAGCACAGATACGCAGTATTTT. Protein product: CASSLGLAESTDTQYF.